Below, 7 T cell receptor beta chains from the same sample are listed, as sequenced in a study of post-analysis software for immune sequencing data. The antigens these receptors bind are not known. Prepared libraries of TCR beta cDNA carried unique molecular identifiers. TCRdb independently ran MiXCR on the PCR reads; one entry per CDR3 protein. The table includes approximately 460,000 distinct CDR3 sequences, less than 45% detected once. Study-level results: Controls showed lower frequencies than patients for several TRBV segments, and TRBV5-6, TRBV5-1 and TRBV20-1 were among these.

The sequenced sample was blood. The receptors were gathered from a girl between 10 and 17 years old with multiple sclerosis.

The CDR3 DNA reads TGTGCCAGCAGGTCGACAGGGAAAGAGACCCAGTACTTC. It encodes CASRSTGKETQYF. This chain joins TRBV3-1 and TRBJ2-5; 7 bases map to TRBD1. V shed 6 bases and J 3 bases; nucleotides not matched to a gene: 4. The germline gives CDR1 LGHDT, CDR2 YNNKEL (reference sequence). The CDR3 extends over 13 amino acids.

The CDR3 DNA reads TGTGCCAGCAAGAGTACCACAGATACGCAGTATTTT. Its translation: CASKSTTDTQYF. The V and J genes are TRBV27 and TRBJ2-3, with no clear D. The germline V gene encodes CDR1 MNHEY and CDR2 SMNVEV (reference sequence). Trimming took off 7 bases at V and 2 bases at J, with 7 bases between the two ends. The CDR3 totals 12 residues.

This clonotype came up a few times. The genes are TRBV2 and TRBJ2-5, with TRBD2 matching 7 bases. The ends lost 8 bases at V and 1 base at J; junction bases unmatched: 4. Germline CDR1 reads SNHLY; CDR2 reads FYNNEI. The CDR3 totals 13 residues. The CDR3 DNA reads TGTGCCAGCGGGAGGGACCTCCAAGAGACCCAGTACTTC. Translated: CASGRDLQETQYF. Full variable domain (rest looked up from reference TRBV2 and TRBJ2-5): EPEVTQTPSHQVTQMGQEVILRCVPISNHLYFYWYRQILGQKVEFLVSFYNNEISEKSEIFDDQFSVERPDGSNFTLKIRSTKLEDSAMYFCASGRDLQETQYFGPGTRLLVL.

This clonotype was seen a handful of times. J is TRBJ1-2 and V is TRBV7-2; D not resolved. The V end was cut by 7 bases, the J end by 1 base, with 16 bases between. Germline V lookup: CDR1 SGHTA, CDR2 FQGNSA. The CDR3 extends over 15 amino acids. The CDR3 DNA reads as TGTGCCAGCACCACGAAGACGGGGAATAACTATGGCTACACCTTC. It specifies CASTTKTGNNYGYTF.

V gene TRBV2 combines with J gene TRBJ2-7; D is perhaps TRBD2 (5 bases). The CDR3 spans 13 residues. V was pared by 0 bases and J by 6 bases, with 9 bases between. Germline CDR1 reads SNHLY; CDR2 reads FYNNEI. CDR3 sequence: CASSEAEDGEQYF. CDR3 bases: TGTGCCAGCAGTGAAGCGGAGGACGGCGAGCAGTACTTC.

This clonotype was detected a few times. The chain employs TRBV29-1 and TRBJ1-2, with 9 bases matching TRBD1. From germline, CDR1 is SQVTM and CDR2 ANQGSEA. With V trimmed by 3 bases and J by 7 bases, 9 bases remained unmatched. The length of the CDR3 is 14 residues. The CDR3 loop is CSVDKTGGQVGYTF. In DNA, the CDR3 is TGCAGCGTTGACAAGACAGGGGGGCAGGTTGGCTACACCTTC.

This clonotype was detected a few times. This chain's CDR3 is CASSPWGEGRNEQFF. CDR3 nucleotides: TGTGCCAGCAGCCCGTGGGGGGAGGGCCGCAATGAGCAGTTCTTC. This chain joins TRBV7-9 and TRBJ2-1; 7 nucleotides agree with TRBD2. The CDR3 is made up of 15 amino acids. The J segment lost 6 bases and the V segment lost 5 bases, leaving 10 bases of the junction unmatched. Per the germline V gene, CDR1 is SEHNR and CDR2 is FQNEAQ (reference sequence).